This T cell receptor beta chain stems from a study of T-cell reconstitution after alpha-beta-depleted transplantation in children. The library targeted TCRbeta and was prepared with unique molecular identifiers. TCRdb re-called the PCR reads through MiXCR, storing one row per CDR3 protein. The sample contains 700,000 to 950,000 distinct CDR3 sequences, around 15% of which appear only once. CDR3 size: 15 residues. CDR1 and CDR2 from the germline V gene are SSHAT and FNYEAQ (reference sequence). The V end was cut by 0 bases, the J end by 2 bases, with 8 bases between. Sequencing was performed on PBMCs, mostly from graft donor cells, taken 360 days after TCRalphabeta/CD19-depleted stem cell transplant. The sequence was collected from a male patient between 5 and 17 years old who had a stem cell transplant for acute lymphoblastic leukemia, so the T cells may come from the graft donor. J is TRBJ2-1 and V is TRBV7-7; D is undetermined. The CDR3 coding sequence is TGTGCCAGCAGCTTAGCCCCAGGCGCCTACAATGAGCAGTTCTTC. It yields the protein CASSLAPGAYNEQFF.